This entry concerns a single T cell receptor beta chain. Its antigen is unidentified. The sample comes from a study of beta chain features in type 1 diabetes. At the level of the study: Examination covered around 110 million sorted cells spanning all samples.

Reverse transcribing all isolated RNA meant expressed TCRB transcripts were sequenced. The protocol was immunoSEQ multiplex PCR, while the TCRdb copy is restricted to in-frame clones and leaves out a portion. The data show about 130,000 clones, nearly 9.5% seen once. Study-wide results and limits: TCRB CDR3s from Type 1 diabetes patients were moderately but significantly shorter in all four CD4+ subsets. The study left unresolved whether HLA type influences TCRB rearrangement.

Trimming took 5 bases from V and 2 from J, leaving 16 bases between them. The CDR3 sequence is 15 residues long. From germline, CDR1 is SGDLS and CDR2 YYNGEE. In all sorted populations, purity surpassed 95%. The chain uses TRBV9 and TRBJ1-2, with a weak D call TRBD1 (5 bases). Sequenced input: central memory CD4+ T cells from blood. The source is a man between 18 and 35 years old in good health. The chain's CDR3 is CASRSEGQANYGYTF. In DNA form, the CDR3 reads TGTGCCAGCAGATCCGAAGGACAAGCCAACTATGGCTACACCTTC.